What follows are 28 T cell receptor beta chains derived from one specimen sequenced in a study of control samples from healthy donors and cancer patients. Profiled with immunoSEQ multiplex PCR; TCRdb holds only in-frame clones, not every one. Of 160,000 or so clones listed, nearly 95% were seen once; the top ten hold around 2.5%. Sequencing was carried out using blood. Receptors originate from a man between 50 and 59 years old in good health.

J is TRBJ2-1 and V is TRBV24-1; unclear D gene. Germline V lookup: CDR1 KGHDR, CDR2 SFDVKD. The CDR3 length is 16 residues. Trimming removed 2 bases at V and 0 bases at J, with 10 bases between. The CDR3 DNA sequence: TGTGCCACCAGTGATTCCATACCCAGCTCCTACAATGAGCAGTTCTTC. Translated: CATSDSIPSSYNEQFF.

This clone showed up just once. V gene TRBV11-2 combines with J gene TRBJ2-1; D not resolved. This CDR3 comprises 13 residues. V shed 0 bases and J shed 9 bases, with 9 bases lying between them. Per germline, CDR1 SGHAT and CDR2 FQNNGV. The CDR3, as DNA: TGTGCCAGCAGCTTAGAACGCTCGGGTGAGCAGTTCTTC. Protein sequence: CASSLERSGEQFF.

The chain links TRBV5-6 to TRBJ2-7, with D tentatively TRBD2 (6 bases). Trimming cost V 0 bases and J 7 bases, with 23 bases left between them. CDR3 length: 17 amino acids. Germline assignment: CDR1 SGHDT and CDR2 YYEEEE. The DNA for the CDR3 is TGTGCCAGCAGCTTGGCCGCAGTTGGGACGCCCCGGGGGGAGCAGTACTTC. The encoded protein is CASSLAAVGTPRGEQYF.

CDR3 sequence: CASSLITGAGTEAFF. CDR3 DNA sequence: TGTGCCAGCAGCCTAATCACAGGGGCGGGGACTGAAGCTTTCTTT. The chain employs TRBV6-2 or TRBV6-3 and TRBJ1-1; 7 bases match TRBD1. The CDR3 spans 15 residues. V shed 6 bases, J shed 5 bases, and the junction held 12 bases outside the gene matches. The germline V gene has CDR1 MNHEY and CDR2 SVGEGT.

In nucleotides, the CDR3 is TGTGCTAGTGGACAGACTAGCGGGAGGGTTGTCAATGAGCAGTTCTTC. Translating gives CASGQTSGRVVNEQFF. The V and J genes are TRBV12-5 and TRBJ2-1; 14 bases are shared with TRBD2. The junction had 7 bases not matched to a gene; V was cut back by 6 bases and J by 6 bases. Per germline, CDR1 LGHNT and CDR2 FRNRAP. The CDR3 is 16 residues long.

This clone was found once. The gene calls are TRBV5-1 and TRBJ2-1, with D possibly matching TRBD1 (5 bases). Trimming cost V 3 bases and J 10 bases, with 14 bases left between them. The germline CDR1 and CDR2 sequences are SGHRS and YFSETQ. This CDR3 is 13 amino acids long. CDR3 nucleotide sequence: TGCGCCAGCAGCTACCGTTACAGGAAGGAGCAGTTCTTC. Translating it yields CASSYRYRKEQFF.

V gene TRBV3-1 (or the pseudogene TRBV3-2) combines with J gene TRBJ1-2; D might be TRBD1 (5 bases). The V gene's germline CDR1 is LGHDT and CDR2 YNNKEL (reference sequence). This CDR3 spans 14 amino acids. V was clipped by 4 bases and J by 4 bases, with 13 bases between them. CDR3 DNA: TGTGCCAGCAGCCCTAGTGGGGGTCCCTATGGCTACACCTTC. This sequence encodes CASSPSGGPYGYTF.

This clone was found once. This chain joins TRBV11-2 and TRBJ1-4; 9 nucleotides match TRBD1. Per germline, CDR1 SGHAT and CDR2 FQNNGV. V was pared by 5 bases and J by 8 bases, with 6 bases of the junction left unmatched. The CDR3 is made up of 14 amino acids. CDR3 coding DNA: TGTGCCAGCAGCCCACTGACAGGGGGGGAAAAACTGTTTTTT. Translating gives CASSPLTGGEKLFF. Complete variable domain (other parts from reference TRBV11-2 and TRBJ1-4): EAGVAQSPRYKIIEKRQSVAFWCNPISGHATLYWYQQILGQGPKLLIQFQNNGVVDDSQLPKDRFSAERLKGVDSTLKIQPAKLEDSAVYLCASSPLTGGEKLFFGSGTQLSVL.

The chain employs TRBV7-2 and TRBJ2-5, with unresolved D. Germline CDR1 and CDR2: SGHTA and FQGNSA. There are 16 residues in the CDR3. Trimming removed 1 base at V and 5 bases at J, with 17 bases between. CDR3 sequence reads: CASSLEGGRRWETQYF. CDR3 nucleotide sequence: TGTGCCAGCAGCTTAGAGGGCGGACGTCGTTGGGAGACCCAGTACTTC.

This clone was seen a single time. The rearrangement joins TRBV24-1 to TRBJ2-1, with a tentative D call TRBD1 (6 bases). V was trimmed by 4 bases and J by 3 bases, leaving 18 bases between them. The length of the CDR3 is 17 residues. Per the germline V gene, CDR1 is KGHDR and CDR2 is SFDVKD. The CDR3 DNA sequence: TGTGCCACCAGTGAAACTTACCGGGACACGGGCTACAATGAGCAGTTCTTC. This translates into CATSETYRDTGYNEQFF.

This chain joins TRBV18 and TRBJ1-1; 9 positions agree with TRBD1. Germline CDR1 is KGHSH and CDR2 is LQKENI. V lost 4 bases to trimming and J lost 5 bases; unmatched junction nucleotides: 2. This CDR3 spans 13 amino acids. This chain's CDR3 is CASSQDRGTEAFF. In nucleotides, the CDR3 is TGTGCCAGCTCACAGGACAGGGGAACTGAAGCTTTCTTT.

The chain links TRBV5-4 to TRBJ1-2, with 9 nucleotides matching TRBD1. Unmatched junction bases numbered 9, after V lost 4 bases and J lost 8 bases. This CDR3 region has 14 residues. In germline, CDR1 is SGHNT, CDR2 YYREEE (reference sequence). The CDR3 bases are TGTGCCAGCAGCACTCCGGGACAGGGAGAAGGCTACACCTTC. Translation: CASSTPGQGEGYTF.

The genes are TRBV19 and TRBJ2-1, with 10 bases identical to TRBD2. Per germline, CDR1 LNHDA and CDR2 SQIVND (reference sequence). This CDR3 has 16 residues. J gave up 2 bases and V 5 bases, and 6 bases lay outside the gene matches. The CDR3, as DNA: TGTGCCAGTAGTGTATTCAGCGGGAGGGCCTACAATGAGCAGTTCTTC. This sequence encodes CASSVFSGRAYNEQFF.

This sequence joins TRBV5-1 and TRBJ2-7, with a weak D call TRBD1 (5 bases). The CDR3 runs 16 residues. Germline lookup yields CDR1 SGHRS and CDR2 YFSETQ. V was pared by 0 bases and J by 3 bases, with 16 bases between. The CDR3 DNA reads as TGCGCCAGCAGCTTGGGAGCAGGGCCATCCGGCTACGAGCAGTACTTC. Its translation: CASSLGAGPSGYEQYF. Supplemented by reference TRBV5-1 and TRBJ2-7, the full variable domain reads KAGVTQTPRYLIKTRGQQVTLSCSPISGHRSVSWYQQTPGQGLQFLFEYFSETQRNKGNFPGRFSGRQFSNSRSEMNVSTLELGDSALYLCASSLGAGPSGYEQYFGPGTRLTVT.

The CDR3 coding sequence is TGTGCCAGCAGTGGGGTCGGCCAAGCTAATGAAAAACTGTTTTTT. This encodes CASSGVGQANEKLFF. The chain uses TRBV25-1 and TRBJ1-4, with D unresolved. This CDR3 is built from 15 residues. Trimming took 4 bases from V and 3 from J, leaving 12 bases between them. From germline, CDR1 is MGHDK and CDR2 SYGVNS.

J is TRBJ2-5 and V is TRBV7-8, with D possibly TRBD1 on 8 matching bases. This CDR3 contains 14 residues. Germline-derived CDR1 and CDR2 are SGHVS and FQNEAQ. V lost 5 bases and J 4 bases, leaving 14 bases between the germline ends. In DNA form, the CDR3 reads TGTGCCAGCAGCCCACAGGGGGGGGGAGAGACCCAGTACTTC. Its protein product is CASSPQGGGETQYF.

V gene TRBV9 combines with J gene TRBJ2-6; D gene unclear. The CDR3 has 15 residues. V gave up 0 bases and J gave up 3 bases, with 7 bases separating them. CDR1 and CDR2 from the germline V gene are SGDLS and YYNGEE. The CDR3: CASSVEQLGANVLTF. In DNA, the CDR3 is TGTGCCAGCAGCGTAGAACAGCTTGGGGCCAACGTCCTGACTTTC. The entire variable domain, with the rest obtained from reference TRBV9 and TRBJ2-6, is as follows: DSGVTQTPKHLITATGQRVTLRCSPRSGDLSVYWYQQSLDQGLQFLIQYYNGEERAKGNILERFSAQQFPDLHSELNLSSLELGDSALYFCASSVEQLGANVLTFGAGSRLTVL.

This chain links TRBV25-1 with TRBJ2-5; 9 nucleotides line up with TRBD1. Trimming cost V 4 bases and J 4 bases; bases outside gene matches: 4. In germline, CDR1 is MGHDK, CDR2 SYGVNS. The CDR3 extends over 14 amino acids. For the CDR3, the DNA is TGTGCCAGCAGTGCAGGGACAGGGCGAGAGACCCAGTACTTC. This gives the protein CASSAGTGRETQYF. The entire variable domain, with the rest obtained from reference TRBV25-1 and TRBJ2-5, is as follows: EADIYQTPRYLVIGTGKKITLECSQTMGHDKMYWYQQDPGMELHLIHYSYGVNSTEKGDLSSESTVSRIRTEHFPLTLESARPSHTSQYLCASSAGTGRETQYFGPGTRLLVL.

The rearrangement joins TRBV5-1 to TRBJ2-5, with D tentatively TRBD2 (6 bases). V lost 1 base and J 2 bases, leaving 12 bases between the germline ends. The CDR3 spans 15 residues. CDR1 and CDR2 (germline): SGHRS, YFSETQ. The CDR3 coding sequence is TGCGCCAGCAGCTTGAGTAGCGGACCTCAAGAGACCCAGTACTTC. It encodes CASSLSSGPQETQYF.

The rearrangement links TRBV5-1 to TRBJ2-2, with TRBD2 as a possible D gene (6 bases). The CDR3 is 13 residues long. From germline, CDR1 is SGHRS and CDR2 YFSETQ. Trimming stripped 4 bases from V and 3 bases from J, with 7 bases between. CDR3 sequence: CASSREHTGELFF. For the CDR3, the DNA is TGCGCCAGCAGCCGGGAGCACACCGGGGAGCTGTTTTTT.

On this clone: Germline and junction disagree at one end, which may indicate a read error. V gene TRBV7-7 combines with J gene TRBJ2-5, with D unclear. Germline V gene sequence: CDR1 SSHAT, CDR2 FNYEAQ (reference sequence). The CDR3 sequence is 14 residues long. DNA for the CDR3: TGTGCTAGCAGTTCCGGAACCGTCGGAGAGACCCAGTACTTC. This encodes CASSSGTVGETQYF.

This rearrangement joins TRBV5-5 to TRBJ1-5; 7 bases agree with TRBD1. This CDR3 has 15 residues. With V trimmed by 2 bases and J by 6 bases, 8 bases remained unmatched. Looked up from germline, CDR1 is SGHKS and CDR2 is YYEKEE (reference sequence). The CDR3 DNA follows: TGTGCCAGCAGCTTTTACCAGGGGGATGGTCAGCCCCAGCATTTT. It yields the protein CASSFYQGDGQPQHF. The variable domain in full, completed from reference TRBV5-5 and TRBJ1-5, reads DAGVTQSPTHLIKTRGQQVTLRCSPISGHKSVSWYQQVLGQGPQFIFQYYEKEERGRGNFPDRFSARQFPNYSSELNVNALLLGDSALYLCASSFYQGDGQPQHFGDGTRLSIL.

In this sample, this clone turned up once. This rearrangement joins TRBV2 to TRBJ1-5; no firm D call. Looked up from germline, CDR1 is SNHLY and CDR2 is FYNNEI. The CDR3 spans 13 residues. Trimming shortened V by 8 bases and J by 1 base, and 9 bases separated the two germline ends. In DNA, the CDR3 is TGTGCCAGCGAGGGCGCCAGCAATCAGCCCCAGCATTTT. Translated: CASEGASNQPQHF.

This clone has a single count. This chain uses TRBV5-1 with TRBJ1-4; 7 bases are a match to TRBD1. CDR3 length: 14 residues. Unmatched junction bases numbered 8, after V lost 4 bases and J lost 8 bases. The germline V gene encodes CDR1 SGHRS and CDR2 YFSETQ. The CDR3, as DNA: TGCGCCAGCAGCCTTACAGGGGAGAAAGAAAAACTGTTTTTT. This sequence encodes CASSLTGEKEKLFF.

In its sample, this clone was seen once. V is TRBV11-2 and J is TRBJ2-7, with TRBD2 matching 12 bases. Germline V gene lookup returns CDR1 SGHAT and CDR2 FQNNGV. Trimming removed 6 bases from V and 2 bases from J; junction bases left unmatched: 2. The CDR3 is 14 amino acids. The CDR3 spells CASRRLAGAYEQYF. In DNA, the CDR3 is TGTGCCAGCAGAAGACTAGCGGGGGCCTACGAGCAGTACTTC.

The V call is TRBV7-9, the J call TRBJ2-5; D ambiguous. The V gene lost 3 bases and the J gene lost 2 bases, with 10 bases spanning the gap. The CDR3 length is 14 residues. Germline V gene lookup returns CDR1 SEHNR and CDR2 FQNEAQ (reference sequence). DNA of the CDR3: TGTGCCAGCAGCTTTCGGGCACATCAAGAGACCCAGTACTTC. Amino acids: CASSFRAHQETQYF.

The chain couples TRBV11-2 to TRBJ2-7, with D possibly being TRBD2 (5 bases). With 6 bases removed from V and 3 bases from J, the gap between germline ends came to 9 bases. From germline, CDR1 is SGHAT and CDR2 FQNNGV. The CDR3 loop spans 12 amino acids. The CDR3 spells CASRLEGYEQYF. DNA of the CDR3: TGTGCCAGCAGACTAGAGGGCTACGAGCAGTACTTC. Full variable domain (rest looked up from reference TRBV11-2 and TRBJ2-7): EAGVAQSPRYKIIEKRQSVAFWCNPISGHATLYWYQQILGQGPKLLIQFQNNGVVDDSQLPKDRFSAERLKGVDSTLKIQPAKLEDSAVYLCASRLEGYEQYFGPGTRLTVT.

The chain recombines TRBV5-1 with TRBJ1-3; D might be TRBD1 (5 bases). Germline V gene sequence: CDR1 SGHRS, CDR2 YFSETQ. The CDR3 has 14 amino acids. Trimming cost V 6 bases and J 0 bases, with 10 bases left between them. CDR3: CASNAGLSGNTIYF. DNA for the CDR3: TGCGCCAGCAACGCGGGACTCTCTGGAAACACCATATATTTT.